Sequencing of this TCR beta chain was carried out in a study of blood T cell repertoires in COVID-19. On the study more broadly: Collection of acute and convalescent COVID-19 samples took place in the United States, Italy and Spain. The analysed material was cDNA or gDNA that came from T cells, B-cell-depleted T cells, or PBMCs.

V lost 1 base to trimming and J lost 3 bases; unmatched junction nucleotides: 6. There are 15 residues in the CDR3. Germline lookup yields CDR1 LNHNV and CDR2 YYDKDF (reference sequence). In the authors' methods: Amplification from reference gene primers served as the basis for estimated nucleated cell counts. Data came from immunoSEQ multiplex PCR; TCRdb stores just in-frame clones and leaves some out. That table gives V, J and clone size, and the DNA gave D and trimming. The table shows 250,000 to 350,000 clones, with around nine tenths occurring only once. The sample consisted of peripheral blood. This sequence originates from a woman aged 45-65 years with active or convalescent COVID-19. This rearrangement joins TRBV15 to TRBJ2-7; 7 bases fit TRBD1. The CDR3 coding sequence is TGTGCCACCAGCAGAGTAGGGGCAGGGGGCTACGAGCAGTACTTC. This gives the protein CATSRVGAGGYEQYF.